This T cell receptor (beta chain) was found in a study of regulatory T cells in long-lasting Graves disease. The sample holds many counts of this clonotype. Its antigen is unknown. Documented time point: newly diagnosed GD, antithyroid drugs for less than 3 months. Making the TCR library involved RNA that had been extracted from PBMCs. The study's findings and limits: Persistent cases of Graves' showed reduced TCR diversity relative to newly diagnosed patients.

Libraries of TCR beta came from iRepertoire HTBI primers plus Arm-PCR of CDR3 regions. One entry per CDR3 protein, called by TCRdb with MiXCR from the multiplex PCR reads. The repertoire holds 580,000 or so distinct CDR3 sequences, 15% to 20% seen once, with more than 10% in the top ten. V dropped 5 bases and J dropped 8; count of bases not matched to a gene: 11. Germline assignment: CDR1 DFQATT and CDR2 SNEGSKA (reference sequence). The CDR3 extends over 16 amino acids. A further study also used this sample, focusing on T cells in Graves' hyperthyroidism and ophthalmopathy. From that report: The hyperthyroidism patients had all been newly diagnosed, and their disease duration was under 2 months. Their ages ranged from 18 to 65 years.

V usage is TRBV20-1 and J usage is TRBJ2-1, with 14 bases identical to TRBD2. The source of this sequence is a man younger than 35 with Graves disease. The material was peripheral blood mononuclear cells (PBMCs), obtained at new diagnosis, from a patient treated with antithyroid drugs. The CDR3 sequence: CSAPGAGTSGSDEQFF. The CDR3 DNA is TGCAGTGCTCCTGGGGCCGGGACTAGCGGGAGCGATGAGCAGTTCTTC.